Described below is a single T cell receptor (beta chain) sequence and its context. Its matching antigen is unknown. This entry comes from a study of T-cell memory formation after mild COVID-19. Study summary: The TCR clusters were mostly specific to one donor. Notes on the study in general: Contracting CD4+ clones lay largely in CM and EM, with CD8+ ones residing in EMRA.

TCR alpha and TCR beta cDNA libraries carrying sample barcodes and UMIs came from 5'RACE with constant-segment primers. TCRdb used MiXCR to reprocess the 5' RACE reads, holding one entry per CDR3 protein. The table lists hundreds of thousands of distinct CDR3 sequences, 25% to 30% of them singletons. CDR3 size: 15 residues. With 5 bases clipped from V and 5 bases from J, the junction kept 11 bases outside the gene matches. Germline lookup yields CDR1 SEHNR and CDR2 FQNEAQ (reference sequence). The TCR comes from an adult woman who had mild COVID-19 (a few samples of this study predate the infection). Cell type and time point are not known. This chain joins TRBV7-9 and TRBJ1-1, with 7 bases lining up with TRBD1. Sequencing was carried out using PBMCs or a T cell subset sorted from them (not recorded which). CDR3 loop: CASSDLTGAGTEAFF. The DNA for the CDR3 is TGTGCCAGCAGCGACCTCACAGGGGCCGGGACTGAAGCTTTCTTT.